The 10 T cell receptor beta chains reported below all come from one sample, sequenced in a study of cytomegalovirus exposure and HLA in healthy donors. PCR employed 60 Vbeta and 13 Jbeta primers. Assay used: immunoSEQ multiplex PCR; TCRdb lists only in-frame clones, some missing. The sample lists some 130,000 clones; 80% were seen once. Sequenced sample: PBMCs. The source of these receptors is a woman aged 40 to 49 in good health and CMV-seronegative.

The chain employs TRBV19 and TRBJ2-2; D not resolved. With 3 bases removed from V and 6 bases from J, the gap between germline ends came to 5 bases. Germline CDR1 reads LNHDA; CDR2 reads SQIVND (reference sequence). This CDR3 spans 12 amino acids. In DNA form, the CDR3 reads TGTGCCAGTAGTATCTTCCCCGGGGAGCTGTTTTTT. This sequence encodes CASSIFPGELFF. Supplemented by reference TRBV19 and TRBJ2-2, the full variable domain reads DGGITQSPKYLFRKEGQNVTLSCEQNLNHDAMYWYRQDPGQGLRLIYYSQIVNDFQKGDIAEGYSVSREKKESFPLTVTSAQKNPTAFYLCASSIFPGELFFGEGSRLTVL.

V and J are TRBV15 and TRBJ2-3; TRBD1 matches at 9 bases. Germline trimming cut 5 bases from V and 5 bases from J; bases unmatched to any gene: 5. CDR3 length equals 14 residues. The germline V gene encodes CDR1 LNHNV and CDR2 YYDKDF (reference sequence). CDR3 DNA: TGTGCCACCAGCCGCGGACAGGGGATAGATACGCAGTATTTT. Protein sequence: CATSRGQGIDTQYF.

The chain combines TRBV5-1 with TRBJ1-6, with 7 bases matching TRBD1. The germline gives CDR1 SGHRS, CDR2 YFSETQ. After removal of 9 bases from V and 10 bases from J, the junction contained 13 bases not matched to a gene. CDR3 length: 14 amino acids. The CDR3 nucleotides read TGCGCCACCCGAGAGGGGGCTGAGACATCACCCCTCCACTTT. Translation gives CATREGAETSPLHF.

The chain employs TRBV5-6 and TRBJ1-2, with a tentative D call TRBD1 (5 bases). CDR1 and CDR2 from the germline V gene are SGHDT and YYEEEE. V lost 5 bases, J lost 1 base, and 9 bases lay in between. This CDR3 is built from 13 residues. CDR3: CASRATVNYGYTF. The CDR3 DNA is TGTGCCAGCAGAGCGACAGTTAACTATGGCTACACCTTC. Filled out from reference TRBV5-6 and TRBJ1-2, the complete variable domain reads DAGVTQSPTHLIKTRGQQVTLRCSPKSGHDTVSWYQQALGQGPQFIFQYYEEEERQRGNFPDRFSGHQFPNYSSELNVNALLLGDSALYLCASRATVNYGYTFGSGTRLTVV.

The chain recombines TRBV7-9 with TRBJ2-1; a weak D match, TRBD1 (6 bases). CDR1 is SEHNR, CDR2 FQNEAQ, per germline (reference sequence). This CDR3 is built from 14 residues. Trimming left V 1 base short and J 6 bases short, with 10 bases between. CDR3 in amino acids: CASSLVSQGNEQFF. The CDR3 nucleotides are TGTGCCAGCAGCTTAGTCTCACAGGGCAATGAGCAGTTCTTC.

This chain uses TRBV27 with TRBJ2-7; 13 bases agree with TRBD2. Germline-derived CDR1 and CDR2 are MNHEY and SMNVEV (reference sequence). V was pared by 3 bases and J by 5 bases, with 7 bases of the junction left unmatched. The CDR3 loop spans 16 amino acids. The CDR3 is CASSFRTSGSQDEQYF. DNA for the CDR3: TGTGCCAGCAGTTTTAGGACTAGCGGGAGTCAGGACGAGCAGTACTTC.

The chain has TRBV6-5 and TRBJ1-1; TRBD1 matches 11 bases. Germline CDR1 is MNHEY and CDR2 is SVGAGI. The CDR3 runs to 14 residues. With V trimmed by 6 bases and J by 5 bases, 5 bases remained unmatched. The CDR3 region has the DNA TGTGCCAGCAGCATGGGACAGGGGGTGACTGAAGCTTTCTTT. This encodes CASSMGQGVTEAFF.

The CDR3 protein is CASSSGSSYNEQFF. Written as DNA, the CDR3 is TGTGCCAGCAGCAGCGGGAGCTCCTACAATGAGCAGTTCTTC. The chain has TRBV7-9 and TRBJ2-1; 8 bases are a match to TRBD2. Trimming cost V 5 bases and J 0 bases; bases outside gene matches: 0. Germline values: CDR1 SEHNR, CDR2 FQNEAQ (reference sequence). This CDR3 comprises 14 residues.

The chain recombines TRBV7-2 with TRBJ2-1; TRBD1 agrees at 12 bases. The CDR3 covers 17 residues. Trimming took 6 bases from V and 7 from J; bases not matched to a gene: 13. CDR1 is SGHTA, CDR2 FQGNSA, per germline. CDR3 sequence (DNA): TGTGCCAGCAGAAATACTATTGGGGACAGGGGGCGGAATGAGCAGTTCTTC. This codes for CASRNTIGDRGRNEQFF.

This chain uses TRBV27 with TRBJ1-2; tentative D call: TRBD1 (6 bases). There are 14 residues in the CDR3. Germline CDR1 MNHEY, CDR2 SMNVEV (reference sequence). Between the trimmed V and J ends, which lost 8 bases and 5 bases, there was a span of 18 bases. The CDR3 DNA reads TGTGCCAGCGGAGGCCCAGGGGAACCTTATGGCTACACCTTC. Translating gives CASGGPGEPYGYTF.